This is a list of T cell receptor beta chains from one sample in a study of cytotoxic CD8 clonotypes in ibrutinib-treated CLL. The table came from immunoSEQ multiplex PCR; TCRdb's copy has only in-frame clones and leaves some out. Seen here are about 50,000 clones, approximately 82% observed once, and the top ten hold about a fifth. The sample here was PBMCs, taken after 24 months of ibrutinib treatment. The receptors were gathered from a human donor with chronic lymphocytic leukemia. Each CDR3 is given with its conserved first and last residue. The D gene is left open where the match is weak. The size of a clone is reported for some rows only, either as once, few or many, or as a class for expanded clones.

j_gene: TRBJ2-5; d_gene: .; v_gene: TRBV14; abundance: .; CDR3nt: TGTGCCAGCAGCCTCGAAGAGACCCAGTACTTC; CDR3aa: CASSLEETQYF
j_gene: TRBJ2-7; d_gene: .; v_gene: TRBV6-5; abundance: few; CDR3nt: TGTGCCAGCAGTTACTCCTCCGGGCAGTTCTACGAGCAGTACTTC; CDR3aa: CASSYSSGQFYEQYF
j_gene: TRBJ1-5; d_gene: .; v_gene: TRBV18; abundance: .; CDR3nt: TGTGCCAGCCAGCAGGGTTCCAATCAGCCCCAGCATTTT; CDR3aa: CASQQGSNQPQHF
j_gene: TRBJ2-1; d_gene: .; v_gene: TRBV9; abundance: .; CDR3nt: TGTGCCAGCAGCGTAGGGGTCGGTTCCAATGAGCAGTTCTTC; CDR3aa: CASSVGVGSNEQFF
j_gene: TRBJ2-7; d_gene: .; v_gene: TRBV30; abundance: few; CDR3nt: TGTGCCTGGAGCCCTTCCCTCTACGAGCAGTACTTC; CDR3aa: CAWSPSLYEQYF
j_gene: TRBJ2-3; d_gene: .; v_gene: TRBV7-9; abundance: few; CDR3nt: TGTGCCAGCAGCTTACCTCCGGCAGATACGCAGTATTTT; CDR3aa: CASSLPPADTQYF
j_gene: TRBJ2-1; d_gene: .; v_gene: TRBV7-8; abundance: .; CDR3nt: TGTGCCAGCAGCTTAGTGGGTCGGCGGGATTGGTCGGTGAATGAGCAGTTCTTC; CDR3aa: CASSLVGRRDWSVNEQFF
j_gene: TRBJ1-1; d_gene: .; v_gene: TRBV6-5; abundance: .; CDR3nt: TGTGCCAGCAGTGAAGGTCAGAACACTGAAGCTTTCTTT; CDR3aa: CASSEGQNTEAFF
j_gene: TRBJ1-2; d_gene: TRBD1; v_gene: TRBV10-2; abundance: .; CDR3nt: TGCGCCAGCAGTGGGACAGGGGGCGATATGTATGGCTACACCTTC; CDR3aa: CASSGTGGDMYGYTF
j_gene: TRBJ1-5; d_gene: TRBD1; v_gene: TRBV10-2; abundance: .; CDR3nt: TGCGCCAGCAGACAGGGGATTCAGACTCAGCCCCAGCATTTT; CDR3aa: CASRQGIQTQPQHF
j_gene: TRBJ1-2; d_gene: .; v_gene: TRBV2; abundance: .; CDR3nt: TGTGCCAGCAGTGCGACCGATAACTATGGCTACACCTTC; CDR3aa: CASSATDNYGYTF
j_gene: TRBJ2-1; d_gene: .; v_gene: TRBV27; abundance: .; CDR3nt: TGTGCCAGCAGTTTATTGGTAGGCCCCGGGTCCTACAATGAGCAGTTCTTC; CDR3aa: CASSLLVGPGSYNEQFF
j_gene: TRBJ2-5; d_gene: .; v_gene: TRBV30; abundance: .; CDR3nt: TGTGCCTGGAGTGCATGGGAGACCCAGTACTTC; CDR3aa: CAWSAWETQYF
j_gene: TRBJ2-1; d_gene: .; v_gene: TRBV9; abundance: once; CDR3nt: TGTGCCAGCAGCGGACACAGGGCGGGAACCCTAACCTACAATGAGCAGTTCTTC; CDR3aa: CASSGHRAGTLTYNEQFF
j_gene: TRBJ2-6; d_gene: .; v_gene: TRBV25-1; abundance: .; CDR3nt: TGTGCCAGCAGTGCAGGGGCGGTTGGGGCCAACGTCCTGACTTTC; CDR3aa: CASSAGAVGANVLTF
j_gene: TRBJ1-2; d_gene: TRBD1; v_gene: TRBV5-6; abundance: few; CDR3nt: TGTGCCAGCAGGCCGGGGACAGTCGGCTACACCTTC; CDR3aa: CASRPGTVGYTF
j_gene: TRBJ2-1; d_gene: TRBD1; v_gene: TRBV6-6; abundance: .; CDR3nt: TGTGCCACAGACAGGGGCTCCTACAATGAGCAGTTCTTC; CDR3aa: CATDRGSYNEQFF
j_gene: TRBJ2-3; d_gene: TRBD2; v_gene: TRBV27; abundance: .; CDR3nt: TGTGCCAGCAGCCAAAGAGCTGTACTGGGCGGGAGGGCCTTTACTAGCACAGATACGCAGTATTTT; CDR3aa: CASSQRAVLGGRAFTSTDTQYF
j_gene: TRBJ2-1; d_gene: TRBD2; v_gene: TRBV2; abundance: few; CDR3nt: TGTGCCAGCTTAATTCGGGAGGGCCCTCGGAATGAGCAGTTCTTC; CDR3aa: CASLIREGPRNEQFF
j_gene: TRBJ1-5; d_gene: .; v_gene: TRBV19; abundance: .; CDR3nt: TGTGCCAGTAGTATACGCCTACACCAGGATAGCAATCAGCCCCAGCATTTT; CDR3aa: CASSIRLHQDSNQPQHF
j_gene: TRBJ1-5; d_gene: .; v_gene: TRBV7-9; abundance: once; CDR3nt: TGTGCCAGCAGCCCCTTGGAGCTTAGGACCCTCAATCAGCCCCAGCATTTT; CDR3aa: CASSPLELRTLNQPQHF
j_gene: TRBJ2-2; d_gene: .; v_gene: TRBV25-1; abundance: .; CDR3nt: TGTGCCAGCAGTGAAGGGGGACGCAAGACCGGGGAGCTGTTTTTT; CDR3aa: CASSEGGRKTGELFF
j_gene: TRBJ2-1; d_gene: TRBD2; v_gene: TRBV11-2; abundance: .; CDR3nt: TGTGCCAGCAGCAGCCTCAGACTAGCGGGAAGCAATGAGCAGTTCTTC; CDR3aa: CASSSLRLAGSNEQFF
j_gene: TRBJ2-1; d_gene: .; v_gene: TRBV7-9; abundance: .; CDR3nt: TGTGCCAGCATCCTATACGAGCAGCAGTTCTTC; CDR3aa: CASILYEQQFF
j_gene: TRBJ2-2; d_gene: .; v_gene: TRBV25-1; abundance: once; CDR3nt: TGTGCCAGCAGCCCGGGAGTGAACACCGGGGAGCTGTTTTTT; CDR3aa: CASSPGVNTGELFF
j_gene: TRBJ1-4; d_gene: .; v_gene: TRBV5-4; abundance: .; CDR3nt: TGTGCCAGCAGCTCATCAACGGGGACTAATGAAAAACTGTTTTTT; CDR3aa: CASSSSTGTNEKLFF
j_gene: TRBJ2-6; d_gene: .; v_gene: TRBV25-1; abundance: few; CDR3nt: TGTGCCAGCAGTGTCAGGGGTTCGGGGGCCAACGTCCTGACTTTC; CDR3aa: CASSVRGSGANVLTF
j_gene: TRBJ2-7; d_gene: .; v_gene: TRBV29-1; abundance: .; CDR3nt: TGCAGCGTTGGGCGTTTGGGGTGGGGGGCTACCTACGAGCAGTACTTC; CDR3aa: CSVGRLGWGATYEQYF
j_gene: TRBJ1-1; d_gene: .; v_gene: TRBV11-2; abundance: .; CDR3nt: TGTGCCAGCAGCTTAGGCGCAGGGAGGACTGAAGCTTTCTTT; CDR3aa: CASSLGAGRTEAFF
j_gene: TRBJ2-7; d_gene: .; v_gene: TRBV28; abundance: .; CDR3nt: TGTGCCAGCAGTTTAAATTACGAGCAGTGCTTC; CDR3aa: CASSLNYEQCF
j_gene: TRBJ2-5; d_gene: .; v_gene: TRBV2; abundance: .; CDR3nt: TGTGCCAGCCACGTGCATGAGACCCAGTACTTC; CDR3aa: CASHVHETQYF
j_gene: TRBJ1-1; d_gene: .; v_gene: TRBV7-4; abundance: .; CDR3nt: TGTGCCAGCAGCTTAGCGGTGGTGTGGAACACTGAAGCTTTCTTT; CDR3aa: CASSLAVVWNTEAFF
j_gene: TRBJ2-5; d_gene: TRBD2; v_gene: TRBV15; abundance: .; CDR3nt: TGTGCCACCAGCAGAGATGGGAGGGAGGAGACCCAGTACTTC; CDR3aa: CATSRDGREETQYF
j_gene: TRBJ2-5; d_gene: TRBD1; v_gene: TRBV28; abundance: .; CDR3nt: TGTGCCAGCAGTGCGTTAACAGGGGTGCGGGAGACCCAGTACTTC; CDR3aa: CASSALTGVRETQYF
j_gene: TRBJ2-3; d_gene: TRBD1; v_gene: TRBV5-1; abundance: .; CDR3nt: TGCGCCAGCAGCTTGGAAGGGACAGGAACTATAGATACGCAGTATTTT; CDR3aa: CASSLEGTGTIDTQYF
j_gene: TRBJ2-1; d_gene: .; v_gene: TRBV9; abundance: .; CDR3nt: TGTGCCAGCAGCGTTGACTCCGGCGGGAATGAGCAGTTCTTC; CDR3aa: CASSVDSGGNEQFF
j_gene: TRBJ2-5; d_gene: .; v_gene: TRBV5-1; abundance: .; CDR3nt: TGCGCCAGCAGCTTCAGAGGGGACGAGACCCAGTACTTC; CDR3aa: CASSFRGDETQYF